The T cell receptor (beta chain) under discussion was sequenced for a study of T cells in Graves' hyperthyroidism and ophthalmopathy. Background on the study: Peripheral blood collection took place at initial diagnosis, before any treatment.

General study points: Model predictions of ophthalmopathy came a median around 6.5 months before onset. Most thyroid clonotypes expanded above 0.001 were also detected in blood.

Hyperthyroidism, newly diagnosed and lasting under 2 months, affected patients aged 18 to 65. This clonotype was observed at least ten times. The antigen remains unidentified. The CDR3 regions of TCR beta were amplified from RNA transcripts. Carried out on the TCR CDR3, a first-round RT-PCR used the HTBI primer set. MiXCR was run by TCRdb on the multiplex PCR reads, yielding one entry per CDR3 protein. The table records more than 300,000 distinct CDR3 sequences, about 13% of them present only once. This sequence originates from a woman younger than 35 with Graves' hyperthyroidism. Specimen: blood.

DNA of the CDR3: TGTGCCAGCAGCTATGAACAGGGGGTTGCCCAGTACTTC. Translated, it gives CASSYEQGVAQYF. The rearrangement links TRBV5-6 to TRBJ2-5; 8 nucleotides match TRBD1. The CDR3 has 13 residues. The V gene end was trimmed by 3 bases and the J gene end by 9 bases; junction bases not matched to a gene: 7. CDR1 is SGHDT, CDR2 YYEEEE, per germline.